The following is a T cell receptor (beta chain) sequence with its context. Its antigen is unknown. Assay used: immunoSEQ multiplex PCR; TCRdb lists only in-frame clones, some missing. The table lists 25,000 to 30,000 clones, under 85% of them singletons. Germline loops: CDR1 SGDLS, CDR2 YYNGEE. The V gene lost 4 bases and the J gene lost 4 bases, with 12 bases spanning the gap. This CDR3 has 14 amino acids. This specimen belongs to a study of lymphopenia after photon versus proton radiotherapy. Study findings and constraints: In patients who died, overall survival fell as post-nadir TCR diversity dropped more. Post-nadir diversity loss with photons came from oligoclonal expansion, particularly CD8+ Temra cells.

The TCR was taken from a woman aged 45 to 65 with pancreatic cancer. This rearrangement joins TRBV9 to TRBJ2-1, with D unresolved. Material: peripheral blood, obtained from a patient treated with photon-based radiotherapy. The CDR3 bases are TGTGCCAGCAGCCCCCAAGACCGATACAATGAGCAGTTCTTC. Encoded protein: CASSPQDRYNEQFF.